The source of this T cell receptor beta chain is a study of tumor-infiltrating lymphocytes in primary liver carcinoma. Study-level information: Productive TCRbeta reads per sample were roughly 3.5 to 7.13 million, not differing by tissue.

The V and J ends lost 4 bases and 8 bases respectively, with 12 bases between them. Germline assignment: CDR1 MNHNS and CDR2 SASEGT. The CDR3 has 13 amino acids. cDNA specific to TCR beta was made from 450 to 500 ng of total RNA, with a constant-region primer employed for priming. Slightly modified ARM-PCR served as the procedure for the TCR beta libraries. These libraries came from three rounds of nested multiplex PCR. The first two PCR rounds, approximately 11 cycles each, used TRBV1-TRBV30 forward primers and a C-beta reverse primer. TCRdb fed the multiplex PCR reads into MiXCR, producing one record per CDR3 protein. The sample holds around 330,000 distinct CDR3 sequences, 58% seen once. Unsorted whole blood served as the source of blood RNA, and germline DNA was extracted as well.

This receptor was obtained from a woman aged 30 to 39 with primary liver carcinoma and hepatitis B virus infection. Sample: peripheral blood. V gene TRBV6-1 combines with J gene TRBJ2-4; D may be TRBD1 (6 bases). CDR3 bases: TGTGCCAGCAGTGTAGCAGGGGCGGACATTCAGTACTTC. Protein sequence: CASSVAGADIQYF.